A single sample is the source of the 31 T cell receptor beta chains below, sequenced in a study of T cell repertoires in cytomegalovirus infection. TCRdb called the reads again in MiXCR, with one record for every CDR3 protein. This sample has about 530,000 distinct CDR3 sequences, with more than 25% found just once. The sample taken for sequencing was PBMCs. These receptors all come from a human donor in good health (CMV status not recorded). Some clones in this sample may be carry-over from other donors' samples.

The J gene is TRBJ2-1, the V gene TRBV4-1; 9 bases agree with TRBD1. This CDR3 is built from 18 residues. Germline assignment: CDR1 MGHRA and CDR2 YSYEKL. V dropped 2 bases and J dropped 4; count of bases not matched to a gene: 12. CDR3 bases: TGCGCCAGCAGCCAATTAAATCTGGTGGACAGGGGATACAATGAGCAGTTCTTC. As protein: CASSQLNLVDRGYNEQFF.

This clonotype has just a few counts. The V gene is TRBV15, the J gene TRBJ2-7; a weak D match, TRBD1 (5 bases). Germline CDR1 LNHNV, CDR2 YYDKDF (reference sequence). The CDR3 has 13 residues. The ends were cut back, 0 bases at V and 3 bases at J, with 6 bases in the middle. The CDR3 coding sequence is TGTGCCACCAGCAGAGATCAGGGCTACGAGCAGTACGTC. Its translation is CATSRDQGYEQYV.

The chain couples TRBV11-2 to TRBJ1-1, with D uncertain. V was clipped by 5 bases and J by 1 base, with 11 bases between them. The CDR3 sequence is 14 residues long. CDR1 and CDR2 from the germline V gene are SGHAT and FQNNGV. DNA of the CDR3: TGTGCCAGCAGCCTAAACAAGCCGAACACTGAAGCTTTCTTT. Its translation: CASSLNKPNTEAFF.

This chain joins TRBV10-2 and TRBJ2-7; perhaps TRBD1 as D (7 bases). There are 14 residues in the CDR3. Germline values: CDR1 WSHSY, CDR2 SAAADI. V gave up 2 bases and J gave up 5 bases, with 13 bases separating them. In nucleotides, the CDR3 is TGCGCCAGCAGTGAGCGGCAGGGGGGCCACGAGCAGTACGTC. Its translation is CASSERQGGHEQYV.

A few counts support this clonotype. The rearrangement uses TRBV7-2 and TRBJ2-5; tentative D call: TRBD2 (6 bases). The germline V and J ends were trimmed by 5 bases and 5 bases, with 15 bases remaining between them. CDR1 and CDR2 (germline): SGHTA, FQGNSA. The CDR3 extends over 14 amino acids. The CDR3 is CASSPGRERETQYF. CDR3 nucleotide sequence: TGTGCCAGCAGCCCGGGACGGGAGAGGGAGACCCAGTACTTC.

This chain joins TRBV6-6 and TRBJ2-1; a weak D match, TRBD1 (5 bases). The CDR3 consists of 12 residues. The germline CDR1 and CDR2 sequences are MNHNY and SVGAGI (reference sequence). With 6 bases removed from V and 10 bases from J, the gap between germline ends came to 13 bases. CDR3 amino acids: CASSLGDGEQFF. In DNA form, the CDR3 reads TGTGCCAGCAGCCTAGGGGATGGGGAGCAGTTCTTC.

This clonotype came up a few times. J is TRBJ1-1 and V is TRBV6-5; no reliable D call. Germline V CDR1 and CDR2: MNHEY, SVGAGI. V was cut by 2 bases and J by 5 bases, with 12 bases left in between. This CDR3 region has 14 residues. This chain's CDR3 is CASSYGGEVTEAFF. DNA of the CDR3: TGTGCCAGCAGTTACGGCGGCGAGGTTACTGAAGCTTTCTTT.

This clonotype was detected ten times or more. V gene TRBV7-6 combines with J gene TRBJ2-3; D unclear. The germline V gene has CDR1 SGHVS and CDR2 FNYEAQ. The CDR3 has 16 amino acids. V was trimmed by 0 bases and J by 0 bases, leaving 10 bases between them. In DNA, the CDR3 is TGTGCCAGCAGCTTAGCCCAGCCCGGTAGCACAGATACGCAGTATTTT. Translation gives CASSLAQPGSTDTQYF.

The rearrangement links TRBV2 to TRBJ1-2; 7 bases are shared with TRBD1. CDR3 size: 14 residues. Looked up from germline, CDR1 is SNHLY and CDR2 is FYNNEI. J was trimmed by 4 bases and V by 8 bases; bases with no gene match: 10. The CDR3 spells CASLPRDSGYGYTF. Written as DNA, the CDR3 is TGTGCCAGCCTCCCCCGGGACAGTGGCTATGGCTACACCTTC.

The rearrangement links TRBV12-3 or TRBV12-4 to TRBJ1-1; 7 nucleotides align to TRBD1. CDR3 length: 15 amino acids. Germline trimming cut 5 bases from V and 2 bases from J; bases unmatched to any gene: 8. The CDR3 coding sequence is TGTGCCAGCAGTCCCCCCCGGGACAGAAACACTGAAGCTTTCTTT. It translates to CASSPPRDRNTEAFF.

V is TRBV12-3 or TRBV12-4 and J is TRBJ2-3, with D possibly being TRBD2 (6 bases). The CDR3 contains 17 residues. The V and J ends lost 2 bases and 2 bases respectively, with 17 bases between them. Here the CDR3 reads CASSLRGSGALTDTQYF. CDR3 in DNA: TGTGCCAGCAGTTTAAGGGGCTCGGGAGCGCTCACAGATACGCAGTATTTT.

V usage is TRBV30 and J usage is TRBJ1-1, with D perhaps matching TRBD1 (5 bases). Germline lookup yields CDR1 GTSNPN and CDR2 SVGIG (reference sequence). Trimming removed 3 bases from V and 0 bases from J, with 11 bases in between. The CDR3 covers 14 residues. This CDR3 is CAWSHRSMNTEAFF. DNA of the CDR3: TGTGCCTGGAGCCACAGGTCCATGAACACTGAAGCTTTCTTT.

This CDR3 reads CASSQPNSQETQYF. CDR3 bases: TGCGCCAGCAGCCAACCGAACTCACAAGAGACCCAGTACTTC. The rearrangement uses TRBV10-2 and TRBJ2-5; no clear D gene. V lost 6 bases and J 2 bases, leaving 13 bases between the germline ends. Germline V lookup: CDR1 WSHSY, CDR2 SAAADI. This CDR3 has 14 amino acids.

This clonotype was seen a handful of times. The chain is built from TRBV19 and TRBJ1-2; possible D gene TRBD1, 6 bases. The germline V gene has CDR1 LNHDA and CDR2 SQIVND (reference sequence). This CDR3 region has 14 residues. The ends were cut back, 1 base at V and 0 bases at J, with 6 bases in the middle. CDR3 sequence (DNA): TGTGCCAGTAGTATAGGGACAGCTAACTATGGCTACACCTTC. It specifies CASSIGTANYGYTF.

This clonotype has only a few counts. The gene calls are TRBV6-1 and TRBJ2-3; D unclear. CDR1 is MNHNS, CDR2 SASEGT, per germline. The CDR3 consists of 14 residues. Trimming shortened V by 6 bases and J by 0 bases, and 10 bases separated the two germline ends. The CDR3: CASSMGLSTDTQYF. CDR3 nucleotides: TGTGCCAGCAGCATGGGCCTTAGCACAGATACGCAGTATTTT.

With regard to this clonotype: This may come from a read error, since a much larger clone is one base off. This sequence joins TRBV28 and TRBJ1-5; 8 bases match TRBD1. This CDR3 is 17 amino acids long. V dropped 1 base and J dropped 2; count of bases not matched to a gene: 7. Germline CDR1 and CDR2: MDHEN and SYDVKM. In DNA, the CDR3 is TGTGCCAGCAGTTTATTCCGCGTGACAGGGGGCAATCAGCCCCAGCATTTT. Protein sequence: CASSLFRVTGGNQPQHF.

The gene calls are TRBV4-1 and TRBJ2-7; TRBD2 agrees at 9 bases. The J segment lost 7 bases and the V segment lost 0 bases, leaving 10 bases of the junction unmatched. The CDR3 loop spans 16 amino acids. CDR1 MGHRA and CDR2 YSYEKL come from the germline V gene. CDR3 DNA: TGCGCCAGCAGCCAAGATCTAGCGGGATTCGGTGGTGAGCAGTACTTC. This translates into CASSQDLAGFGGEQYF.

This clonotype occurred a few times. This sequence joins TRBV24-1 and TRBJ2-6; tentatively, D is TRBD2 (5 bases). Germline-derived CDR1 and CDR2 are KGHDR and SFDVKD. The ends were cut back, 11 bases at V and 1 base at J, with 17 bases in the middle. The CDR3 extends over 16 amino acids. CDR3 residues: CAIMGDRRSGANVLTF. CDR3 bases: TGTGCCATAATGGGAGATCGGCGGTCTGGGGCCAACGTCCTGACTTTC.

This clonotype has just a few counts. V usage is TRBV4-3 and J usage is TRBJ2-3; 7 bases align to TRBD2. The length of the CDR3 is 18 residues. Germline trimming cut 0 bases from V and 5 bases from J; bases unmatched to any gene: 14. The germline CDR1 and CDR2 sequences are LGHNA and YSLEER. In nucleotides, the CDR3 is TGCGCCAGCAGCCAAGAATTCCTGGGAGGGGTTGCTAAAGATACGCAGTATTTT. Encoded protein: CASSQEFLGGVAKDTQYF.

This clonotype was recorded a few times. CDR3 nucleotide sequence: TGTGCCAGCAGTTTATCAACAGGGGCTGGGGCCAACGTCCTGACTTTC. It translates to CASSLSTGAGANVLTF. This chain uses TRBV12-3 or TRBV12-4 with TRBJ2-6; 7 bases are a match to TRBD1. Trimming at V came to 2 bases and at J to 2 bases, leaving 3 bases not matched to a gene. The CDR3 covers 16 residues.

The V and J genes are TRBV18 and TRBJ2-7, with a tentative D call TRBD2 (5 bases). In germline, CDR1 is KGHSH, CDR2 LQKENI. Between the trimmed V and J ends, which lost 6 bases and 2 bases, there was a span of 8 bases. This CDR3 region has 12 residues. The CDR3 is CASSGVPYEQYV. The CDR3 DNA reads as TGTGCCAGCTCGGGAGTCCCCTACGAGCAGTACGTC.

This clonotype was observed at least ten times. V usage is TRBV7-2 and J usage is TRBJ2-7; unclear D gene. Germline V CDR1 and CDR2: SGHTA, FQGNSA. The CDR3 sequence is 13 residues long. The V and J ends lost 0 bases and 3 bases respectively, with 6 bases between them. For the CDR3, the DNA is TGTGCCAGCAGCTTAGCCGATTACTACGAGCAGTACTTC. It encodes CASSLADYYEQYF.

The table lists this clonotype with a few counts. V gene TRBV7-2 combines with J gene TRBJ1-3; D uncertain. The germline CDR1 and CDR2 sequences are SGHTA and FQGNSA. The length of the CDR3 is 15 residues. Deletions cut 1 base from V and 0 bases from J, with 7 bases between. The CDR3 region has the DNA TGTGCCAGCAGCTTAGTAAGGCGCTCTGGAAACACCATATATTTT. It translates to CASSLVRRSGNTIYF.

This clonotype was observed a few times. The chain combines TRBV15 with TRBJ2-5, with TRBD2 as a possible D gene (6 bases). The CDR3 runs to 16 residues. Germline V CDR1 and CDR2: LNHNV, YYDKDF (reference sequence). V lost 0 bases to trimming and J lost 2 bases, with 13 bases between them. The CDR3 reads CATSRDYGGLQETQYF. In DNA form, the CDR3 reads TGTGCCACCAGCAGAGATTACGGGGGTCTTCAAGAGACCCAGTACTTC.

The genes are TRBV10-3 and TRBJ1-5; D is perhaps TRBD1 (6 bases). This CDR3 spans 16 amino acids. Germline V CDR1 and CDR2: ENHRY, SYGVKD. V lost 0 bases, J lost 1 base, and 10 bases lay in between. CDR3 in amino acids: CAISESRGGSNQPQHF. CDR3 bases: TGTGCCATCAGTGAGTCGAGGGGGGGGAGCAATCAGCCCCAGCATTTT.

The chain links TRBV6-8 to TRBJ1-2, with a possible D match to TRBD1 (5 bases). V was cut by 1 base and J by 4 bases, with 10 bases left in between. Per the germline V gene, CDR1 is MNHGY and CDR2 is SAAAGT. The CDR3 sequence is 14 residues long. CDR3 DNA: TGTGCCAGCAGTTACTATGCAGGGACCTATGGCTACACCTTC. As protein: CASSYYAGTYGYTF.

J is TRBJ2-1 and V is TRBV9; D remains unclear. This CDR3 comprises 16 residues. V lost 0 bases and J lost 3, with 13 bases in between. Germline values: CDR1 SGDLS, CDR2 YYNGEE. DNA for the CDR3: TGTGCCAGCAGCGTAGAAGGAAGAAGGGTCTACAATGAGCAGTTCTTC. It encodes CASSVEGRRVYNEQFF.

This chain joins TRBV7-6 and TRBJ2-7, with D unclear. This CDR3 has 15 residues. With 0 bases removed from V and 3 bases from J, the gap between germline ends came to 12 bases. Germline-derived CDR1 and CDR2 are SGHVS and FNYEAQ. CDR3 in amino acids: CASSLAPAANYEQYF. In DNA, the CDR3 is TGTGCCAGCAGCTTAGCGCCGGCAGCCAACTACGAGCAGTACTTC.

This clonotype was seen a handful of times. J is TRBJ2-7 and V is TRBV29-1, with TRBD1 matching 7 bases. CDR3 length: 15 amino acids. The V segment lost 7 bases and the J segment 4 bases; nucleotides outside the gene matches: 16. Per the germline V gene, CDR1 is SQVTM and CDR2 is ANQGSEA. The CDR3: CSELRDRHNVYEQYV. In nucleotides, the CDR3 is TGCAGCGAACTCCGGGACAGACATAATGTATACGAGCAGTACGTC.

This clonotype was seen only a few times. The genes are TRBV2 and TRBJ2-7; unclear D gene. V was shortened by 7 bases and J by 1 base, with 26 bases between the two germline ends. Germline V gene lookup returns CDR1 SNHLY and CDR2 FYNNEI. The CDR3 is 18 residues long. The CDR3 here is CASTSVLVGGSFSYEQYV. The CDR3 coding sequence is TGTGCCAGCACCAGCGTATTGGTTGGTGGGTCTTTTTCCTACGAGCAGTACGTC.

This clonotype has a handful of counts. J is TRBJ1-1 and V is TRBV7-9; TRBD1 matches at 9 bases. Germline lookup yields CDR1 SEHNR and CDR2 FQNEAQ (reference sequence). V gave up 7 bases and J gave up 4 bases; unmatched junction bases: 7. The CDR3 is 14 amino acids. In DNA form, the CDR3 reads TGTGCCAGCACTCGGGGGGACAGGGCCACTGAAGCTTTCTTT. Amino acids: CASTRGDRATEAFF.